The 7 T cell receptor beta chains below were found in one sample sequenced in a study of identical twins. MiXCR, run by TCRdb on the 5' RACE reads, gives a single entry per CDR3 protein. The profile shows approximately 700,000 distinct CDR3 sequences, less than 7% of them singletons. Sequencing input: naive T cells sorted from blood. These receptors all stem from a man younger than 35 in good health.

This clonotype was picked up a small number of times. The V and J genes are TRBV28 and TRBJ1-5, with unresolved D. V shed 3 bases and J shed 4 bases, with 10 bases lying between them. CDR3 length equals 14 residues. Germline V CDR1 and CDR2: MDHEN, SYDVKM. The CDR3 region is CASSFGIRNQPQHF. In DNA, the CDR3 is TGTGCCAGCAGTTTCGGGATCAGAAATCAGCCCCAGCATTTT.

About this clonotype itself: This clone may be a read error of a much larger clone one base away. The conserved phenylalanine or tryptophan normally closing the CDR3 is absent here, so this likely arose from a read error. The V call is TRBV29-1, the J call TRBJ2-5, with TRBD2 identical over 7 bases. This CDR3 spans 12 amino acids. The trim removed 7 bases at V and 0 bases at J, leaving 2 bases unmatched. Germline CDR1 is SQVTM and CDR2 is ANQGSEA. The CDR3 DNA reads TGCAGCGCGCGGGGGAACCAAGAGACCCAGTACGTC. This gives the protein CSARGNQETQYV.

This clonotype was detected a few times. The chain couples TRBV4-3 to TRBJ2-2, with 12 positions matching TRBD2. CDR1 and CDR2 (germline): LGHNA, YSLEER. The V gene end was trimmed by 7 bases and the J gene end by 0 bases; junction bases not matched to a gene: 3. The CDR3 sequence is 16 residues long. Here the CDR3 DNA reads TGCGCCAGCACCCGGACTAGCGGGGCGAACACCGGGGAGCTGTTTTTT. Amino acids: CASTRTSGANTGELFF.

This clonotype was counted between two and nine times. The V gene is TRBV20-1, the J gene TRBJ2-1; D unclear. The CDR3 contains 14 residues. V was shortened by 4 bases and J by 0 bases, with 10 bases between the two germline ends. Germline lookup yields CDR1 DFQATT and CDR2 SNEGSKA (reference sequence). CDR3 DNA sequence: TGCAGTGCTAAAACACCGAGCTCCTACAATGAGCAGTTCTTC. Protein product: CSAKTPSSYNEQFF.

This clonotype turned up a few times. The rearrangement links TRBV20-1 to TRBJ1-4, with D tentatively TRBD1 (6 bases). Trimming took off 3 bases at V and 5 bases at J, with 16 bases between the two ends. The CDR3 is made up of 15 amino acids. Per the germline V gene, CDR1 is DFQATT and CDR2 is SNEGSKA (reference sequence). CDR3 sequence (DNA): TGCAGTGCTAGGGTTAACACAGGGACGAATGAAAAACTGTTTTTT. Amino acid sequence: CSARVNTGTNEKLFF.

This clonotype occurred many times. The genes are TRBV6-2 or TRBV6-3 and TRBJ2-1; TRBD2 aligns across 8 bases. Trimming cost V 5 bases and J 9 bases; bases outside gene matches: 12. Per germline, CDR1 MNHEY and CDR2 SVGEGT. The CDR3 length is 15 residues. This chain's CDR3 is CASSDPGLVFGEQFF. CDR3 in DNA: TGTGCCAGCAGTGACCCGGGACTAGTTTTCGGTGAGCAGTTCTTC.

The rearrangement uses TRBV7-9 and TRBJ2-1; 11 nucleotides agree with TRBD1. This CDR3 spans 15 amino acids. CDR1 is SEHNR, CDR2 FQNEAQ, per germline (reference sequence). J lost 7 bases, V lost 3 bases, and 5 bases had no gene match. The CDR3 bases are TGTGCCAGCAGCTTCTCGGGACAGGGGGATAATGAGCAGTTCTTC. As protein: CASSFSGQGDNEQFF.